The next 30 T cell receptor beta chains were all read from a single sample in a study of T cell repertoires in cytomegalovirus infection. One entry per CDR3 protein results from TCRdb running MiXCR on the reads. This table has around 900,000 distinct CDR3 sequences, less than 40% appearing once. Their antigen targets remain unknown. This specimen consisted of cultured CD8+ T cells from PBMCs, obtained from culture after CMV antigen stimulation. These receptors all stem from a human donor in good health (CMV status not recorded). Some clones in this sample may be carry-over from other donors' samples.

This clonotype was seen ten or more times. V is TRBV5-1 and J is TRBJ1-1; the match to TRBD1 covers 10 bases. The V and J ends lost 4 bases and 5 bases, in that order; junction bases with no gene match: 8. Per the germline V gene, CDR1 is SGHRS and CDR2 is YFSETQ. The CDR3 consists of 15 residues. This chain's CDR3 is CASSQDRGPFTEAFF. The CDR3 DNA reads TGCGCCAGCAGCCAAGACAGGGGGCCATTTACTGAAGCTTTCTTT.

This clonotype was detected a few times. CDR3 in amino acids: CASSIAGPGDGYTF. The CDR3 DNA reads TGTGCCAGTAGTATAGCGGGACCTGGGGACGGCTACACCTTC. The rearrangement uses TRBV19 and TRBJ1-2; possible D gene TRBD1, 5 bases. The CDR3 loop spans 14 amino acids. The V gene's germline CDR1 is LNHDA and CDR2 SQIVND (reference sequence). V lost 1 base, J lost 8 bases, and 14 bases lay in between.

The chain couples TRBV7-6 to TRBJ2-5; the D gene is possibly TRBD1 (5 bases). The CDR3 contains 15 residues. The V gene lost 3 bases and the J gene lost 3 bases, with 14 bases spanning the gap. The V gene's germline CDR1 is SGHVS and CDR2 FNYEAQ. Written as DNA, the CDR3 is TGTGCCAGCAGCTTTCTGGGCAGGGCAAAAGAGACCCAGTACTTC. Encoded protein: CASSFLGRAKETQYF. Drawing the rest from reference TRBV7-6 and TRBJ2-5, the complete variable domain is GAGVSQSPRYKVTKRGQDVALRCDPISGHVSLYWYRQALGQGPEFLTYFNYEAQQDKSGLPNDRFSAERPEGSISTLTIQRTEQRDSAMYRCASSFLGRAKETQYFGPGTRLLVL.

The gene calls are TRBV19 and TRBJ2-7; the D call may be TRBD1 or TRBD2 (6 bases each). The CDR3 is 17 amino acids. Trimming took 5 bases from V and 6 from J, leaving 26 bases between them. Germline CDR1 LNHDA, CDR2 SQIVND (reference sequence). The CDR3 DNA sequence: TGTGCCAGTAGTCCCAATCCACTAGTTAAGGGGGGAATCGAGCAGTACTTC. Its translation: CASSPNPLVKGGIEQYF. Looking up the rest from reference TRBV19 and TRBJ2-7 gives the full variable domain: DGGITQSPKYLFRKEGQNVTLSCEQNLNHDAMYWYRQDPGQGLRLIYYSQIVNDFQKGDIAEGYSVSREKKESFPLTVTSAQKNPTAFYLCASSPNPLVKGGIEQYFGPGTRLTVT.

The chain carries TRBV7-9 and TRBJ1-1; possible D gene TRBD1, 6 bases. The CDR3 covers 13 residues. Trimming stripped 5 bases from V and 8 bases from J, with 15 bases between. The germline V gene encodes CDR1 SEHNR and CDR2 FQNEAQ (reference sequence). CDR3 residues: CASSETGTPEAFF. CDR3 sequence (DNA): TGTGCCAGCAGCGAAACCGGGACACCCGAAGCTTTCTTT.

The table lists this clonotype with many counts. This chain connects TRBV6-2 or TRBV6-3 to TRBJ2-5; D assignment may be TRBD1 or TRBD2 (5 bases each). Germline V gives CDR1 MNHEY, CDR2 SVGEGT. This CDR3 comprises 14 residues. The V end lost 0 bases, the J end lost 5 bases, and 10 bases lay between the germline ends. The CDR3 protein is CASSYSRGVETQYF. The CDR3 region has the DNA TGTGCCAGCAGTTACTCGAGGGGCGTCGAGACCCAGTACTTC.

The J gene is TRBJ2-7, the V gene TRBV11-2; 8 bases agree with TRBD1. The length of the CDR3 is 13 residues. CDR1 is SGHAT, CDR2 FQNNGV, per germline. The CDR3 sequence is CAGSFRQGKEQYV. CDR3 in DNA: TGTGCCGGCAGCTTCAGACAGGGGAAGGAGCAGTACGTC.

The gene calls are TRBV5-3 and TRBJ1-6; a possible D gene is TRBD1 (5 bases). TRBV5-3 is an ORF for which the function is uncertain. This CDR3 has 15 amino acids. V lost 8 bases and J lost 3, with 15 bases in between. The CDR3 DNA reads as TGTGCCAGCAGGCTCTGGGACGGCTATAATTCACCCCTCCACTTT. Translating it yields CASRLWDGYNSPLHF.

The rearrangement uses TRBV5-1 and TRBJ2-7; weak D call: TRBD1 (5 bases). Germline lookup yields CDR1 SGHRS and CDR2 YFSETQ. V was shortened by 0 bases and J by 2 bases, with 9 bases between the two germline ends. The CDR3 has 14 amino acids. DNA of the CDR3: TGCGCCAGCAGCTTGGGGTCAGGGACCTACGAGCAGTACGTC. Its protein product is CASSLGSGTYEQYV.

The table lists this clonotype with many counts. This chain uses TRBV12-3 or TRBV12-4 with TRBJ2-2, with 8 bases fitting TRBD1. There are 13 residues in the CDR3. Trimming at V came to 6 bases and at J to 7 bases, leaving 4 bases not matched to a gene. The DNA for the CDR3 is TGTGCCAGCAGCCCTACAGGGGGCGGGGAGCTGTTTTTT. Translated, it gives CASSPTGGGELFF.

The chain employs TRBV4-1 and TRBJ1-1; 9 nucleotides align to TRBD1. The V segment lost 2 bases and the J segment 3 bases; nucleotides outside the gene matches: 4. Per the germline V gene, CDR1 is MGHRA and CDR2 is YSYEKL. The CDR3 sequence is 15 residues long. The CDR3 region is CASSQPWTGDTEAFF. CDR3 bases: TGCGCCAGCAGCCAACCCTGGACAGGGGACACTGAAGCTTTCTTT.

The table lists this clonotype with many counts. The genes are TRBV7-2 and TRBJ2-1; 7 bases map to TRBD1. Germline V gives CDR1 SGHTA, CDR2 FQGNSA. The CDR3 runs to 16 residues. The junction had 4 bases not matched to a gene; V was cut back by 2 bases and J by 0 bases. In DNA, the CDR3 is TGTGCCAGCAGCTTAACAGGGGTCGGCTCCTACAATGAGCAGTTCTTC. Translated, it gives CASSLTGVGSYNEQFF.

This clonotype has ten or more counts. This sequence joins TRBV27 and TRBJ1-4, with 7 bases that match TRBD1. The CDR3 runs to 14 residues. The V gene end was trimmed by 3 bases and the J gene end by 8 bases; junction bases not matched to a gene: 6. The germline V gene encodes CDR1 MNHEY and CDR2 SMNVEV (reference sequence). The CDR3 region is CASSLTGSGEKLFF. DNA for the CDR3: TGTGCCAGCAGTTTGACAGGGTCAGGCGAAAAACTGTTTTTT. Using reference TRBV27 and TRBJ1-4 for the parts outside the CDR3, the full variable domain is EAQVTQNPRYLITVTGKKLTVTCSQNMNHEYMSWYRQDPGLGLRQIYYSMNVEVTDKGDVPEGYKVSRKEKRNFPLILESPSPNQTSLYFCASSLTGSGEKLFFGSGTQLSVL.

This clonotype showed up many times. In DNA, the CDR3 is TGTGCCAGCAGTTACTTAATGCAACTCATGGGGCACACTGAAGCTTTCTTT. It encodes CASSYLMQLMGHTEAFF. This sequence joins TRBV6-2 or TRBV6-3 and TRBJ1-1; tentatively, D is TRBD1 (5 bases). Germline CDR1 reads MNHEY; CDR2 reads SVGEGT. V was trimmed by 1 base and J by 3 bases, leaving 18 bases between them. This CDR3 spans 17 amino acids.

The rearrangement joins TRBV29-1 to TRBJ2-4, with TRBD1 as a possible D gene (5 bases). Germline V lookup: CDR1 SQVTM, CDR2 ANQGSEA. This CDR3 is built from 12 residues. Trimming pared 6 bases from V and 3 bases from J, leaving 9 bases between. Here the CDR3 reads CSVSQGKNIQYF. CDR3 coding DNA: TGCAGCGTATCCCAGGGCAAAAACATTCAGTACTTC.

V and J are TRBV29-1 and TRBJ1-1; D ambiguous. The CDR3 extends over 13 amino acids. V was pared by 5 bases and J by 1 base, with 11 bases between. From germline, CDR1 is SQVTM and CDR2 ANQGSEA. The DNA of the CDR3 is TGCAGCGTTCCTCCGGACGGGAACACTGAAGCTTTCTTT. It yields the protein CSVPPDGNTEAFF.

This clonotype was observed at least ten times. The J gene is TRBJ2-3, the V gene TRBV7-8; 12 bases align to TRBD2. V lost 1 base to trimming and J lost 2 bases; unmatched junction nucleotides: 16. CDR1 is SGHVS, CDR2 FQNEAQ, per germline. This CDR3 has 21 amino acids. This CDR3 is CASSLVLSTAGTSGFTDTQYF. The CDR3 nucleotides are TGTGCCAGCAGCTTAGTTCTGTCGACTGCCGGGACTAGCGGGTTCACAGATACGCAGTATTTT. The full variable domain, rest sourced from reference TRBV7-8 and TRBJ2-3, is GAGVSQSPRYKVAKRGQDVALRCDPISGHVSLFWYQQALGQGPEFLTYFQNEAQLDKSGLPSDRFFAERPEGSVSTLKIQRTQQEDSAVYLCASSLVLSTAGTSGFTDTQYFGPGTRLTVL.

This clonotype was recorded only once. The CDR3 loop reads CSARDGLNTGELFF. The DNA of the CDR3 is TGCAGTGCTAGGGACGGGTTGAACACCGGGGAGCTGTTTTTT. V gene TRBV20-1 combines with J gene TRBJ2-2; D ambiguous. V was pared by 3 bases and J by 1 base, with 9 bases between. Germline CDR1 is DFQATT and CDR2 is SNEGSKA (reference sequence). This CDR3 spans 14 amino acids.

J is TRBJ2-3 and V is TRBV9, with D unclear. Germline CDR1 SGDLS, CDR2 YYNGEE. The CDR3 covers 15 residues. Trimming took off 1 base at V and 0 bases at J, with 9 bases between the two ends. The CDR3 sequence is CASSVWGTSTDTQYF. The CDR3, as DNA: TGTGCCAGCAGCGTATGGGGAACTAGCACAGATACGCAGTATTTT.

This clonotype was detected a few times. At one of its ends the junction is not consistent with the germline gene, which may arise from a read error. This chain links TRBV11-2 with TRBJ2-1; TRBD2 matches 16 bases. CDR3 size: 13 residues. Germline CDR1 is SGHAT and CDR2 is FQNNGV. DNA of the CDR3: TGTGCCAGCAGCGGAGGGACTAGCGGGGGGGCGACCTTC. Translated, it gives CASSGGTSGGATF.

This clonotype occurred a few times. CDR3 protein: CASSEDKNTGELFF. CDR3 coding DNA: TGTGCCAGCAGCGAGGACAAAAACACCGGGGAGCTGTTTTTT. The chain uses TRBV9 and TRBJ2-2; D might be TRBD1 (5 bases). CDR3 length: 14 amino acids. Germline V gene lookup returns CDR1 SGDLS and CDR2 YYNGEE. Trimming cost V 3 bases and J 2 bases, with 8 bases left between them.

The chain links TRBV7-6 to TRBJ2-1; D perhaps matches TRBD2 (5 bases). V dropped 3 bases and J dropped 7 bases, with 16 bases sitting between them. The length of the CDR3 is 15 residues. CDR1 SGHVS and CDR2 FNYEAQ come from the germline V gene. DNA for the CDR3: TGTGCCAGCAGCTTGAGGATCGGGATGAGTAATGAGCAGTTCTTC. This codes for CASSLRIGMSNEQFF.

In its sample, this clonotype was seen a few times. This chain's CDR3 is CATSEQGDSAYEQYF. As DNA, the CDR3 is TGTGCCACCAGTGAACAGGGGGATTCGGCCTACGAGCAGTACTTC. The V and J genes are TRBV24-1 and TRBJ2-7; 8 bases map to TRBD1. Looked up from germline, CDR1 is KGHDR and CDR2 is SFDVKD. The J segment lost 2 bases and the V segment lost 4 bases, leaving 6 bases of the junction unmatched. CDR3 length: 15 residues.

Notes on this clonotype: A much larger clone lies a single base off, so this may be a read error. The V call is TRBV4-2, the J call TRBJ1-1; TRBD1 matches at 7 bases. The V gene's germline CDR1 is LGHNA and CDR2 YNFKEQ. CDR3 length: 13 residues. J was trimmed by 4 bases and V by 4 bases; bases with no gene match: 3. The CDR3 DNA is TGTGCCAGCAGCCCTCGGGACAGCACTGAAGCTTTCTTT. The encoded protein is CASSPRDSTEAFF.

This sequence joins TRBV13 and TRBJ2-1; D perhaps matches TRBD1 (6 bases). The CDR3 covers 14 residues. Germline CDR1 is PRHDT and CDR2 is FYEKMQ (reference sequence). The germline V and J ends were trimmed by 2 bases and 6 bases, with 11 bases remaining between them. The CDR3 is CASSLIQGGNEQFF. Here the CDR3 DNA reads TGTGCCAGCAGCTTAATTCAAGGGGGCAATGAGCAGTTCTTC. Full variable domain (remainder filled in from reference TRBV13 and TRBJ2-1): AAGVIQSPRHLIKEKRETATLKCYPIPRHDTVYWYQQGPGQDPQFLISFYEKMQSDKGSIPDRFSAQQFSDYHSELNMSSLELGDSALYFCASSLIQGGNEQFFGPGTRLTVL.

The chain uses TRBV6-6 and TRBJ2-5; a possible D gene is TRBD2 (6 bases). CDR1 and CDR2 from the germline V gene are MNHNY and SVGAGI (reference sequence). The CDR3 extends over 11 amino acids. V was shortened by 8 bases and J by 7 bases, with 11 bases between the two germline ends. CDR3 sequence reads: CASAYGGTQYF. Written as DNA, the CDR3 is TGTGCCAGCGCCTACGGGGGGACCCAGTACTTC.

The chain carries TRBV28 and TRBJ1-6, with TRBD1 matching over 7 bases. The CDR3 is made up of 15 amino acids. Germline lookup yields CDR1 MDHEN and CDR2 SYDVKM. The ends lost 5 bases at V and 5 bases at J; junction bases unmatched: 6. This CDR3 reads CASSRDSLNNSPLHF. DNA of the CDR3: TGTGCCAGCAGTAGGGACAGCCTTAATAATTCACCCCTCCACTTT.

This rearrangement joins TRBV7-6 to TRBJ2-7, with D possibly TRBD1 on 5 matching bases. The V end was cut by 1 base, the J end by 3 bases, with 10 bases between. The length of the CDR3 is 14 residues. The germline CDR1 and CDR2 sequences are SGHVS and FNYEAQ. In DNA form, the CDR3 reads TGTGCCAGCAGCTTAGATGGGGCCCACTACGAGCAGTACTTC. Amino acids: CASSLDGAHYEQYF.

The V and J genes are TRBV4-3 and TRBJ2-3; 7 nucleotides match TRBD2. Germline lookup yields CDR1 LGHNA and CDR2 YSLEER. V lost 4 bases to trimming and J lost 3 bases; unmatched junction nucleotides: 7. There are 15 residues in the CDR3. The CDR3 DNA reads TGCGCCAGCAGCCCCTCAGGACTAGAGACAGATACGCAGTATTTT. The encoded protein is CASSPSGLETDTQYF.

The chain is built from TRBV29-1 and TRBJ2-4; TRBD1 matches at 9 bases. The V gene's germline CDR1 is SQVTM and CDR2 ANQGSEA. With 7 bases clipped from V and 8 bases from J, the junction kept 9 bases outside the gene matches. The CDR3 spans 13 residues. CDR3 nucleotide sequence: TGCAGCGGCGGGACAGGGAGCGGGGACATTCAGTACTTC. This codes for CSGGTGSGDIQYF. Using reference TRBV29-1 and TRBJ2-4 for the parts outside the CDR3, the full variable domain is SAVISQKPSRDICQRGTSLTIQCQVDSQVTMMFWYRQQPGQSLTLIATANQGSEATYESGFVIDKFPISRPNLTFSTLTVSNMSPEDSSIYLCSGGTGSGDIQYFGAGTRLSVL.